A selection of T cell receptor beta chains follows, all from one sample in a study of blood T cell repertoires in COVID-19. Libraries were prepared by immunoSEQ multiplex PCR; TCRdb keeps only in-frame clonotypes and omits some of them. Of approximately 110,000 clones listed, 75% to 90% were seen once; the top ten hold roughly 8.1%. Sequenced material: peripheral blood. The receptors originated from a woman aged 40-49 years with acute or convalescent COVID-19. CDR3s include the opening cysteine and the closing phenylalanine or tryptophan. A D gene is named only where the DNA matches it firmly. The size field is filled for only some rows; it gives once, few, many or a size class.

clone size: .; D gene: .; J gene: TRBJ1-2; V gene: TRBV5-1; CDR3 protein: CASSPGSGKGGYTF; CDR3 DNA: TGCGCCAGCAGCCCGGGGTCCGGGAAGGGCGGCTACACCTTC
clone size: .; D gene: .; J gene: TRBJ2-5; V gene: TRBV5-1; CDR3 protein: CASSLASDRQETQYF; CDR3 DNA: TGCGCCAGCAGCTTGGCCTCAGACAGACAAGAGACCCAGTACTTC
clone size: .; D gene: .; J gene: TRBJ1-1; V gene: TRBV14; CDR3 protein: CASSRGGTDTEAFF; CDR3 DNA: TGTGCCAGCAGTAGGGGAGGGACGGACACTGAAGCTTTCTTT
clone size: .; D gene: .; J gene: TRBJ1-1; V gene: TRBV5-6; CDR3 protein: CASSLRGNTEAFF; CDR3 DNA: TGTGCCAGCAGCTTACGAGGGAACACTGAAGCTTTCTTT
clone size: .; D gene: .; J gene: TRBJ2-3; V gene: TRBV10-2; CDR3 protein: CASTPGKFPGDTQYF; CDR3 DNA: TGCGCCAGCACTCCCGGCAAGTTCCCCGGGGATACGCAGTATTTT
clone size: .; D gene: .; J gene: TRBJ1-2; V gene: TRBV6-5; CDR3 protein: CASREGNYGYTF; CDR3 DNA: TGTGCCAGCAGGGAGGGGAACTATGGCTACACCTTC
clone size: .; D gene: TRBD1; J gene: TRBJ2-7; V gene: TRBV7-9; CDR3 protein: CASSLPRDSEQYF; CDR3 DNA: TGTGCCAGCAGCTTACCCCGGGACAGTGAGCAGTACTTC
clone size: .; D gene: .; J gene: TRBJ1-1; V gene: TRBV27; CDR3 protein: CASIYYGGGNTEAFF; CDR3 DNA: TGTGCCAGCATCTATTATGGCGGGGGGAACACTGAAGCTTTCTTT
clone size: .; D gene: TRBD2; J gene: TRBJ2-2; V gene: TRBV11-3; CDR3 protein: CASSLGGGPYTGELFF; CDR3 DNA: TGTGCCAGCAGCTTAGGGGGAGGGCCTTACACCGGGGAGCTGTTTTTT
clone size: .; D gene: .; J gene: TRBJ2-1; V gene: TRBV30; CDR3 protein: CAWSPLRTGSEQFF; CDR3 DNA: TGTGCCTGGAGCCCTCTTCGGACGGGGTCAGAACAGTTCTTC
clone size: .; D gene: .; J gene: TRBJ1-4; V gene: TRBV7-9; CDR3 protein: CASSLGRGTTNEKLFF; CDR3 DNA: TGTGCCAGCAGCCTGGGGAGGGGAACAACTAATGAAAAACTGTTTTTT
clone size: .; D gene: .; J gene: TRBJ1-2; V gene: TRBV29-1; CDR3 protein: CSVDSPHYGYTF; CDR3 DNA: TGCAGCGTGGACAGCCCTCACTATGGCTACACCTTC
clone size: .; D gene: TRBD2; J gene: TRBJ2-7; V gene: TRBV5-1; CDR3 protein: CASSLYRGGHEQYF; CDR3 DNA: TGCGCCAGCAGCTTATACCGGGGGGGCCACGAGCAGTACTTC
clone size: .; D gene: .; J gene: TRBJ1-2; V gene: TRBV9; CDR3 protein: CASSVGGGWTNYGYTF; CDR3 DNA: TGTGCCAGCAGCGTAGGCGGGGGGTGGACTAACTATGGCTACACCTTC
clone size: .; D gene: TRBD2; J gene: TRBJ2-1; V gene: TRBV25-1; CDR3 protein: CASRLGGAYNEQFF; CDR3 DNA: TGTGCCAGCAGGCTCGGGGGGGCTTACAATGAGCAGTTCTTC
clone size: .; D gene: TRBD1; J gene: TRBJ1-2; V gene: TRBV19; CDR3 protein: CAINRGRGDGYTF; CDR3 DNA: TGTGCCATCAACAGGGGGCGCGGAGATGGCTACACCTTC
clone size: .; D gene: TRBD1; J gene: TRBJ1-3; V gene: TRBV19; CDR3 protein: CASSMGGQARNTIYF; CDR3 DNA: TGTGCCAGTAGTATGGGAGGACAGGCAAGGAACACCATATATTTT
clone size: .; D gene: .; J gene: TRBJ2-7; V gene: TRBV7-9; CDR3 protein: CASSLAAVKEQYF; CDR3 DNA: TGTGCCAGCAGCTTGGCCGCGGTAAAGGAGCAGTACTTC
clone size: .; D gene: TRBD2; J gene: TRBJ2-1; V gene: TRBV2; CDR3 protein: CASSQARTSGGTRARNEQFF; CDR3 DNA: TGTGCCAGCAGTCAAGCCCGGACTAGCGGGGGGACCAGAGCGCGCAATGAGCAGTTCTTC
clone size: .; D gene: TRBD2; J gene: TRBJ2-3; V gene: TRBV4-1; CDR3 protein: CASKRLAGGRDTQYF; CDR3 DNA: TGCGCCAGCAAGAGACTAGCGGGGGGAAGAGATACGCAGTATTTT
clone size: .; D gene: TRBD1; J gene: TRBJ1-2; V gene: TRBV7-2; CDR3 protein: CASSRQGQSGYTF; CDR3 DNA: TGTGCCAGCAGCCGACAGGGACAGAGTGGGTACACCTTC
clone size: .; D gene: .; J gene: TRBJ1-2; V gene: TRBV5-1; CDR3 protein: CASSLDPGQANYGYTF; CDR3 DNA: TGCGCCAGCAGCTTGGATCCAGGTCAAGCTAACTATGGCTACACCTTC
clone size: .; D gene: TRBD2; J gene: TRBJ2-3; V gene: TRBV6-5; CDR3 protein: CASTRLAGDPDTQYF; CDR3 DNA: TGTGCCAGCACTAGACTAGCGGGGGATCCAGATACGCAGTATTTT
clone size: .; D gene: .; J gene: TRBJ1-5; V gene: TRBV2; CDR3 protein: CASSAAQGQPQHF; CDR3 DNA: TGTGCCAGCAGCGCGGCCCAGGGTCAGCCCCAGCATTTT
clone size: .; D gene: TRBD2; J gene: TRBJ2-3; V gene: TRBV30; CDR3 protein: CAWSVGGGAADTQYF; CDR3 DNA: TGTGCCTGGAGTGTAGGCGGGGGGGCGGCAGATACGCAGTATTTT
clone size: .; D gene: .; J gene: TRBJ2-1; V gene: TRBV5-1; CDR3 protein: CASSSGDAAAKEFF; CDR3 DNA: TGCGCCAGCAGTTCAGGGGACGCGGCAGCGAAAGAGTTCTTC
clone size: few; D gene: TRBD2; J gene: TRBJ2-1; V gene: TRBV7-9; CDR3 protein: CASSPGTSGTPYNEQFF; CDR3 DNA: TGTGCCAGCAGCCCGGGGACTAGCGGGACCCCCTACAATGAGCAGTTCTTC
clone size: .; D gene: TRBD1; J gene: TRBJ2-7; V gene: TRBV7-9; CDR3 protein: CASSFLGGQGTYEQYF; CDR3 DNA: TGTGCCAGCAGCTTCCTGGGGGGACAGGGAACCTACGAGCAGTACTTC
clone size: .; D gene: TRBD1; J gene: TRBJ1-1; V gene: TRBV19; CDR3 protein: CASTQGAWNTEAFF; CDR3 DNA: TGTGCCAGTACCCAGGGGGCCTGGAACACTGAAGCTTTCTTT
clone size: .; D gene: .; J gene: TRBJ2-7; V gene: TRBV6-5; CDR3 protein: CASSYRLGGDSYEQYF; CDR3 DNA: TGTGCCAGCAGTTATAGATTAGGAGGGGACTCCTACGAGCAGTACTTC
clone size: few; D gene: .; J gene: TRBJ2-7; V gene: TRBV2; CDR3 protein: CASNEEIYEQYF; CDR3 DNA: TGTGCCAGCAACGAGGAGATCTACGAGCAGTACTTC
clone size: few; D gene: .; J gene: TRBJ1-1; V gene: TRBV18; CDR3 protein: CASSPIIGVLNTEAFF; CDR3 DNA: TGTGCCAGCTCACCAATAATCGGAGTTCTGAACACTGAAGCTTTCTTT
clone size: .; D gene: .; J gene: TRBJ2-5; V gene: TRBV3-1/TRBV3-2; CDR3 protein: CASSQGQIGETQYF; CDR3 DNA: TGTGCCAGCAGCCAAGGACAGATAGGGGAGACCCAGTACTTC
clone size: .; D gene: .; J gene: TRBJ1-1; V gene: TRBV7-9; CDR3 protein: CASSKRENTEAFF; CDR3 DNA: TGTGCCAGCAGTAAGAGAGAGAACACTGAAGCTTTCTTT
clone size: .; D gene: .; J gene: TRBJ1-1; V gene: TRBV6-5; CDR3 protein: CASRRSPQGGAFF; CDR3 DNA: TGTGCCAGCAGGCGAAGTCCCCAGGGTGGGGCTTTCTTT
clone size: .; D gene: .; J gene: TRBJ2-5; V gene: TRBV7-2; CDR3 protein: CASSLPFQATEETQYF; CDR3 DNA: TGTGCCAGCAGCTTACCCTTCCAGGCTACTGAAGAGACCCAGTACTTC
clone size: few; D gene: TRBD1; J gene: TRBJ1-5; V gene: TRBV7-2; CDR3 protein: CASSLAGTGGRQPQHF; CDR3 DNA: TGTGCCAGCAGCTTAGCTGGGACAGGGGGTAGGCAGCCCCAGCATTTT
clone size: .; D gene: .; J gene: TRBJ1-4; V gene: TRBV9; CDR3 protein: CASSRSFGGRGEKLFF; CDR3 DNA: TGTGCCAGCAGCAGATCTTTTGGAGGGCGCGGCGAAAAACTGTTTTTT
clone size: few; D gene: TRBD1; J gene: TRBJ2-2; V gene: TRBV7-9; CDR3 protein: CASSPTGDTGELFF; CDR3 DNA: TGTGCCAGCAGCCCGACAGGGGACACCGGGGAGCTGTTTTTT
clone size: few; D gene: .; J gene: TRBJ2-1; V gene: TRBV2; CDR3 protein: CASSGSGPGNEQFF; CDR3 DNA: TGTGCCAGCAGTGGGTCAGGGCCGGGCAATGAGCAGTTCTTC
clone size: .; D gene: TRBD2; J gene: TRBJ2-1; V gene: TRBV9; CDR3 protein: CASSVGTSGGYNEQFF; CDR3 DNA: TGTGCCAGCAGCGTTGGGACTAGCGGGGGATACAATGAGCAGTTCTTC
clone size: .; D gene: .; J gene: TRBJ2-3; V gene: TRBV5-1; CDR3 protein: CASGVRGTDTQYF; CDR3 DNA: TGCGCCAGCGGTGTTCGGGGCACAGATACGCAGTATTTT
clone size: .; D gene: .; J gene: TRBJ2-7; V gene: TRBV15; CDR3 protein: CATSRELSYEQYF; CDR3 DNA: TGTGCCACCAGCAGAGAGTTATCCTACGAGCAGTACTTC
clone size: .; D gene: .; J gene: TRBJ2-7; V gene: TRBV12-3/TRBV12-4; CDR3 protein: CASSLTAGYEQYF; CDR3 DNA: TGTGCCAGCAGTTTAACCGCCGGCTACGAGCAGTACTTC
clone size: .; D gene: .; J gene: TRBJ1-1; V gene: TRBV19; CDR3 protein: CADYLRDFEAFF; CDR3 DNA: TGTGCCGACTACCTCCGGGACTTTGAAGCTTTCTTT
clone size: .; D gene: TRBD1; J gene: TRBJ1-5; V gene: TRBV4-3; CDR3 protein: CASSYSDRENQPQHF; CDR3 DNA: TGCGCCAGCAGCTATTCGGACAGGGAGAATCAGCCCCAGCATTTT
clone size: .; D gene: TRBD1; J gene: TRBJ2-7; V gene: TRBV4-2; CDR3 protein: CASSRDRGNYEQYF; CDR3 DNA: TGTGCCAGCAGCCGGGACAGGGGGAACTACGAGCAGTACTTC
clone size: .; D gene: .; J gene: TRBJ1-2; V gene: TRBV12-3/TRBV12-4; CDR3 protein: CASSPGQSNGYTF; CDR3 DNA: TGTGCCAGCAGTCCCGGACAGTCTAATGGCTACACCTTC
clone size: .; D gene: .; J gene: TRBJ2-7; V gene: TRBV19; CDR3 protein: CASSDWNPRGQYEQYF; CDR3 DNA: TGTGCCAGTAGTGACTGGAATCCGCGGGGCCAGTACGAGCAGTACTTC
clone size: few; D gene: .; J gene: TRBJ2-1; V gene: TRBV10-3; CDR3 protein: CAISEVQGGSNEQFF; CDR3 DNA: TGTGCCATCAGTGAGGTTCAGGGAGGAAGCAATGAGCAGTTCTTC
clone size: once; D gene: TRBD2; J gene: TRBJ2-2; V gene: TRBV11-2; CDR3 protein: CASSARGGGTGELFF; CDR3 DNA: TGTGCCAGCAGCGCTCGCGGGGGGGGCACCGGGGAGCTGTTTTTT
clone size: .; D gene: .; J gene: TRBJ2-7; V gene: TRBV2; CDR3 protein: CASSLYGGQREQYF; CDR3 DNA: TGTGCCAGCAGCCTGTACGGGGGACAGCGCGAGCAGTACTTC
clone size: .; D gene: .; J gene: TRBJ2-1; V gene: TRBV30; CDR3 protein: CAWTGDLKSNEQFF; CDR3 DNA: TGTGCCTGGACCGGGGACTTAAAAAGCAATGAGCAGTTCTTC
clone size: .; D gene: .; J gene: TRBJ2-7; V gene: TRBV6-4; CDR3 protein: CASRERTYEQYF; CDR3 DNA: TGTGCCAGCAGAGAAAGAACTTACGAGCAGTACTTC
clone size: .; D gene: TRBD1; J gene: TRBJ2-7; V gene: TRBV6-6; CDR3 protein: CASSYSKGQGYEQYF; CDR3 DNA: TGTGCCAGCAGTTACTCGAAGGGACAGGGCTACGAGCAGTACTTC
clone size: .; D gene: .; J gene: TRBJ1-2; V gene: TRBV7-2; CDR3 protein: CASSSRQNHYGYTF; CDR3 DNA: TGTGCCAGCAGCTCTAGACAGAACCACTATGGCTACACCTTC
clone size: .; D gene: .; J gene: TRBJ2-3; V gene: TRBV2; CDR3 protein: CASSEDMGTDTQYF; CDR3 DNA: TGTGCCAGCAGTGAGGACATGGGCACAGATACGCAGTATTTT
clone size: few; D gene: TRBD1; J gene: TRBJ2-7; V gene: TRBV7-9; CDR3 protein: CASTLQGFSYEQYF; CDR3 DNA: TGTGCCAGCACCCTACAGGGGTTCTCCTACGAGCAGTACTTC
clone size: .; D gene: TRBD1; J gene: TRBJ1-1; V gene: TRBV11-2; CDR3 protein: CASRPPPGQGNTEAFF; CDR3 DNA: TGTGCCAGCAGACCTCCCCCGGGACAGGGAAACACTGAAGCTTTCTTT